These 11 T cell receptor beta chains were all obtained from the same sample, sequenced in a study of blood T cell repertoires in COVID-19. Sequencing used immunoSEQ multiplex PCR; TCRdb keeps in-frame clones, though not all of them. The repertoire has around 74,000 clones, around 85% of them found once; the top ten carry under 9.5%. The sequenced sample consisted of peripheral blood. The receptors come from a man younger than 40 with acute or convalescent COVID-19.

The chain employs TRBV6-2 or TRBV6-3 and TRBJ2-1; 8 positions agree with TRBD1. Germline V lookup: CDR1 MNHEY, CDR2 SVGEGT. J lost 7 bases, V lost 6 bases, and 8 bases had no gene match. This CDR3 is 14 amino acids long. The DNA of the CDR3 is TGTGCCAGCAGCTTCAGGGGGCGTCTGAATGAGCAGTTCTTC. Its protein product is CASSFRGRLNEQFF.

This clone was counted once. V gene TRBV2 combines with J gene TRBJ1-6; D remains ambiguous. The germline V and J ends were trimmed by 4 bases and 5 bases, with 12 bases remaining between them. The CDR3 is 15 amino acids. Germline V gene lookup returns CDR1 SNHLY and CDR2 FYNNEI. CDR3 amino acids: CASSADSADNSPLHF. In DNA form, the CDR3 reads TGTGCCAGCAGTGCAGACTCAGCGGATAATTCACCCCTCCACTTT.

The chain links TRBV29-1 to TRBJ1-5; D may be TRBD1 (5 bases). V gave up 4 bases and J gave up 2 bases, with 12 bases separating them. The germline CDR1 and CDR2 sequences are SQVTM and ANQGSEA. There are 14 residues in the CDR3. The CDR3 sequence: CSVGEDSRNQPQHF. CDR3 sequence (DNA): TGCAGCGTTGGGGAAGACAGCCGCAATCAGCCCCAGCATTTT.

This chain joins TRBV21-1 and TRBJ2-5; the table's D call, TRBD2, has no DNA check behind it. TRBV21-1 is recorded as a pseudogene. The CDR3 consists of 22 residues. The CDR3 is CASSKFGRWPTGTSGSGETQYF. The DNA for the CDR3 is TGTGCCAGCAGCAAATTCGGCCGGTGGCCGACCGGGACTAGCGGGAGCGGGGAGACCCAGTACTTC.

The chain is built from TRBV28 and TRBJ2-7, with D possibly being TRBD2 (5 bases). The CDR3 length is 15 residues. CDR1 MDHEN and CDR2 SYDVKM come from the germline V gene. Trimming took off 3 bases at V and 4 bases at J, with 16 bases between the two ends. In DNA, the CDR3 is TGTGCCAGCAGTTTGATGCGGGCCTTTAATTACGAGCAGTACTTC. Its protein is CASSLMRAFNYEQYF.

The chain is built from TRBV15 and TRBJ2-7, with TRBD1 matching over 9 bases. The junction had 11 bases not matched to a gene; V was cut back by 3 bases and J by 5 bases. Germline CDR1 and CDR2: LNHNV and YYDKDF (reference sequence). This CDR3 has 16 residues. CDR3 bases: TGTGCCACCAGCAGGGGTTCCGGGACAGGGTATCACGAGCAGTACTTC. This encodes CATSRGSGTGYHEQYF.

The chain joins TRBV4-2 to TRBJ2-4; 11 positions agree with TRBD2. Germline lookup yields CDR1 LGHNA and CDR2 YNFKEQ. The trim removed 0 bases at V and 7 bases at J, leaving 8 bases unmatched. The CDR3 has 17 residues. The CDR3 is CASSQDVGTSGSNIQYF. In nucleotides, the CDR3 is TGTGCCAGCAGCCAAGATGTAGGAACTAGCGGGAGTAACATTCAGTACTTC.

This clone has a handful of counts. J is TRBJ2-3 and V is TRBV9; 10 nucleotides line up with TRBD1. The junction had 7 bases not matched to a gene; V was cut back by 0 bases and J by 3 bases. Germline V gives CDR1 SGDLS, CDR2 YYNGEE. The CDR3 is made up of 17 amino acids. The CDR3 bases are TGTGCCAGCAGCGTAGGGGGCCGGACAGGGGGTACAGATACGCAGTATTTT. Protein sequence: CASSVGGRTGGTDTQYF. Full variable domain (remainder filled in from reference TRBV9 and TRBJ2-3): DSGVTQTPKHLITATGQRVTLRCSPRSGDLSVYWYQQSLDQGLQFLIQYYNGEERAKGNILERFSAQQFPDLHSELNLSSLELGDSALYFCASSVGGRTGGTDTQYFGPGTRLTVL.

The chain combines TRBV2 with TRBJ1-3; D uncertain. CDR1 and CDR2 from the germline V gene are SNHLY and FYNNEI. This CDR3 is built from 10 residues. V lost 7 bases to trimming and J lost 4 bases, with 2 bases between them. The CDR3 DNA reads TGTGCCAGCATAGGAAACACCATATATTTT. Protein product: CASIGNTIYF.

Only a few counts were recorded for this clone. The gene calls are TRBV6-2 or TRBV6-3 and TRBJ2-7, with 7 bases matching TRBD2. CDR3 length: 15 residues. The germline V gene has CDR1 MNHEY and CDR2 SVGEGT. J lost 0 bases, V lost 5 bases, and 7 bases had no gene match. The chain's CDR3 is CASSPLAWSSYEQYF. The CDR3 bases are TGTGCCAGCAGTCCACTAGCGTGGAGCTCCTACGAGCAGTACTTC.

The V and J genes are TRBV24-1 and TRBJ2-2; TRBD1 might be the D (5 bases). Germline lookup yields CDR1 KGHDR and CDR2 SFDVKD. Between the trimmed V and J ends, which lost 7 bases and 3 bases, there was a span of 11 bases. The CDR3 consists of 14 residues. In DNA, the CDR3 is TGTGCCACCAGAGGGGAATTCGACACCGGGGAGCTGTTTTTT. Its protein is CATRGEFDTGELFF.